This entry concerns a single TCR beta chain. Its antigen is unknown. The V gene end was trimmed by 1 base and the J gene end by 5 bases; junction bases not matched to a gene: 9. The CDR3 covers 16 residues. Looked up from germline, CDR1 is KGHSH and CDR2 is LQKENI. This sample was taken from a study of CD4 T cells in relation to SARS-CoV-2 and coronaviruses. The unexposed donors gave CD4+ T cells in about 2011-2019, prior to COVID-19. The cells were cultured for approximately 10 days before CD4+ T cells were isolated. Assay: immunoSEQ multiplex PCR; the TCRdb copy retains only in-frame clones and omits some. Among 20,000 to 25,000 clones listed, just under 80% were seen once.

This sequence was found in a human donor in good health. Sequencing was performed on CD4+ T cells from PBMCs, cultured in vitro. The chain employs TRBV18 and TRBJ2-7; TRBD2 matches at 9 bases. This chain's CDR3 is CASSPLTGTSSHEQYF. The CDR3 DNA sequence: TGTGCCAGCTCACCACTTACAGGGACTAGCTCACACGAGCAGTACTTC. Full variable domain (missing parts from reference TRBV18 and TRBJ2-7): NAGVMQNPRHLVRRRGQEARLRCSPMKGHSHVYWYRQLPEEGLKFMVYLQKENIIDESGMPKERFSAEFPKEGPSILRIQQVVRGDSAAYFCASSPLTGTSSHEQYFGPGTRLTVT.